The 28 T cell receptor beta chains listed next were all sequenced from one sample in a study of shared clonotypes between healthy human individuals. This table comes from immunoSEQ multiplex PCR, and its TCRdb copy is limited to in-frame clones, with some not included. This table has about 2.4 million clones, over 85% appearing once. Sequenced input: naive CD4+ T cells from PBMCs. As to subset: CD45RA+ positively selected. Source of these receptors: a man aged 18 to 30 in good health. Some clones in this sample may be carry-over from other donors' samples.

The gene calls are TRBV2 and TRBJ1-1; D gene uncertain. Trimming took 6 bases from V and 10 from J, leaving 21 bases between them. Germline V CDR1 and CDR2: SNHLY, FYNNEI. The CDR3 runs 14 residues. CDR3 region: CASRIPLGPTGAFF. Here the CDR3 DNA reads TGTGCCAGCAGGATACCCCTGGGCCCAACCGGAGCTTTCTTT.

This clone was found once. The V call is TRBV5-1, the J call TRBJ1-2, with D perhaps matching TRBD1 (5 bases). There are 15 residues in the CDR3. Between the trimmed V and J ends, which lost 0 bases and 2 bases, there was a span of 11 bases. Germline V gene lookup returns CDR1 SGHRS and CDR2 YFSETQ. The CDR3 DNA reads as TGCGCCAGCAGCTTGGAGGGGCCGCTGAACTATGGCTACACCTTC. This translates into CASSLEGPLNYGYTF.

This chain joins TRBV5-4 and TRBJ1-3; tentative D call: TRBD1 (6 bases). The CDR3 has 17 amino acids. Germline V lookup: CDR1 SGHNT, CDR2 YYREEE (reference sequence). The germline V and J ends were trimmed by 0 bases and 7 bases, with 20 bases remaining between them. DNA for the CDR3: TGTGCCAGCAGCTTGGAACCGAGACAGGCCCCGGGGAACACCATATATTTT. This gives the protein CASSLEPRQAPGNTIYF.

The chain uses TRBV28 and TRBJ1-5; 7 bases line up with TRBD1. The CDR3 extends over 16 amino acids. The V segment lost 6 bases and the J segment 3 bases; nucleotides outside the gene matches: 11. Germline V gene sequence: CDR1 MDHEN, CDR2 SYDVKM. CDR3 sequence: CASRTSRDSFNQPQHF. The CDR3 DNA sequence: TGTGCCAGCAGAACCTCGAGGGACAGCTTCAATCAGCCCCAGCATTTT.

The rearrangement joins TRBV5-1 to TRBJ2-4; D tentatively reads TRBD1 or TRBD2 (6 bases each). The length of the CDR3 is 14 residues. The germline V gene has CDR1 SGHRS and CDR2 YFSETQ. Between the trimmed V and J ends, which lost 4 bases and 7 bases, there was a span of 15 bases. The CDR3 sequence: CASSPGGMGNIQYF. CDR3 sequence (DNA): TGCGCCAGCAGCCCCGGGGGCATGGGCAACATTCAGTACTTC.

In DNA, the CDR3 is TGTGCCAGCCTACGGGACCCTTACAATGAGCAGTTCTTC. Translating it yields CASLRDPYNEQFF. The J gene is TRBJ2-1, the V gene TRBV28, with D perhaps matching TRBD1 or TRBD2 (5 bases each). The germline CDR1 and CDR2 sequences are MDHEN and SYDVKM. The CDR3 has 13 amino acids. The V gene lost 8 bases and the J gene lost 4 bases, with 12 bases spanning the gap.

Only one count was recorded for this clone. The chain employs TRBV19 and TRBJ1-5; 7 bases match TRBD1. Germline CDR1 and CDR2: LNHDA and SQIVND (reference sequence). After removal of 7 bases from V and 0 bases from J, the junction contained 15 bases not matched to a gene. The CDR3 is made up of 18 amino acids. CDR3 amino acids: CASKLLGQGVPSNQPQHF. The DNA for the CDR3 is TGTGCCAGTAAACTTTTGGGGCAGGGGGTCCCTAGCAATCAGCCCCAGCATTTT.

The V and J genes are TRBV10-3 and TRBJ1-1; maybe TRBD1 (6 bases). This CDR3 is built from 14 residues. Germline V lookup: CDR1 ENHRY, CDR2 SYGVKD. V gave up 7 bases and J gave up 6 bases, with 18 bases separating them. The CDR3 loop reads CAIKDGQIFAEAFF. CDR3 DNA sequence: TGTGCCATCAAGGACGGACAGATTTTCGCTGAAGCTTTCTTT.

This clone was seen more than once but under ten times. The same CDR3 is also encoded by other DNA sequences in this sample. The V and J genes are TRBV5-4 and TRBJ2-3; D ambiguous. V was trimmed by 0 bases and J by 6 bases, leaving 11 bases between them. The CDR3 has 14 amino acids. Germline V CDR1 and CDR2: SGHNT, YYREEE (reference sequence). CDR3 loop: CASSLAGTPDTQYF. The CDR3, as DNA: TGTGCCAGCAGCTTGGCCGGCACGCCGGATACGCAGTATTTT.

This chain uses TRBV28 with TRBJ1-2; D gene unclear. CDR1 is MDHEN and CDR2 is SYDVKM in the germline V gene. CDR3 length: 14 amino acids. V lost 1 base and J 2 bases, leaving 8 bases between the germline ends. CDR3 bases: TGTGCCAGCAGTTTATCCACCAGGAACTATGGCTACACCTTC. Encoded protein: CASSLSTRNYGYTF.

The V and J genes are TRBV5-4 and TRBJ1-2; TRBD1 aligns across 10 bases. The CDR3 is made up of 14 amino acids. CDR1 is SGHNT and CDR2 is YYREEE in the germline V gene (reference sequence). The V and J ends lost 6 bases and 2 bases, in that order; junction bases with no gene match: 4. CDR3 residues: CASNLDRGNYGYTF. CDR3 nucleotide sequence: TGTGCCAGCAACCTGGACAGGGGGAACTATGGCTACACCTTC.

The chain is built from TRBV19 and TRBJ1-1; the D gene is possibly TRBD1 (5 bases). This CDR3 contains 17 residues. Germline V gene lookup returns CDR1 LNHDA and CDR2 SQIVND (reference sequence). V shed 3 bases and J shed 0 bases, with 17 bases lying between them. Here the CDR3 reads CASSITRGRPLNTEAFF. The CDR3 bases are TGTGCCAGTAGTATTACGAGGGGCAGACCCCTGAACACTGAAGCTTTCTTT.

The rearrangement links TRBV15 to TRBJ2-7; D unresolved. This CDR3 has 15 residues. V shed 0 bases and J shed 5 bases, with 14 bases lying between them. Germline V lookup: CDR1 LNHNV, CDR2 YYDKDF (reference sequence). As DNA, the CDR3 is TGTGCCACCAGCAGAGACAGTCCAATATATCACGAGCAGTACTTC. Translated, it gives CATSRDSPIYHEQYF.

The CDR3 loop reads CASSSQGPPNVLTF. The CDR3 region has the DNA TGTGCCAGCAGTTCCCAGGGACCCCCCAACGTCCTGACTTTC. The rearrangement uses TRBV28 and TRBJ2-6; D is possibly TRBD1 or TRBD2 (5 bases each). The CDR3 totals 14 residues. Trimming removed 4 bases from V and 8 bases from J, with 12 bases in between. In germline, CDR1 is MDHEN, CDR2 SYDVKM.

The chain combines TRBV2 with TRBJ2-1; 7 nucleotides match TRBD2. This CDR3 has 15 residues. The junction had 10 bases not matched to a gene; V was cut back by 6 bases and J by 5 bases. Germline V gives CDR1 SNHLY, CDR2 FYNNEI. The CDR3 here is CASRVWGGFNNEQFF. The CDR3 region has the DNA TGTGCCAGCAGGGTCTGGGGGGGGTTCAACAATGAGCAGTTCTTC.

In regard to this clone: This sample includes further DNA sequences coding for the same CDR3. This chain connects TRBV6-5 to TRBJ2-3; D is unresolved. This CDR3 is 14 amino acids long. Germline V gene data show CDR1 as MNHEY and CDR2 as SVGAGI. The V and J ends lost 0 bases and 1 base respectively, with 5 bases between them. The CDR3 bases are TGTGCCAGCAGTTACTCTTCCGGCACAGATACGCAGTATTTT. Residues: CASSYSSGTDTQYF.

J is TRBJ2-1 and V is TRBV6-5, with 7 positions matching TRBD2. V gave up 2 bases and J gave up 8 bases; unmatched junction bases: 12. The CDR3 length is 16 residues. The germline V gene encodes CDR1 MNHEY and CDR2 SVGAGI. Here the CDR3 DNA reads TGTGCCAGCAGTTACGGATACCGGACTAGTGCCCATGAGCAGTTCTTC. It translates to CASSYGYRTSAHEQFF.

The chain joins TRBV28 to TRBJ2-5; D unresolved. The length of the CDR3 is 14 residues. CDR1 MDHEN and CDR2 SYDVKM come from the germline V gene. Trimming pared 5 bases from V and 1 base from J, leaving 11 bases between. CDR3 region: CASSTTPLQETQYF. The CDR3 region has the DNA TGTGCCAGCAGTACCACGCCACTCCAAGAGACCCAGTACTTC.

In this sample, this clone turned up once. The V call is TRBV5-1, the J call TRBJ2-5; TRBD1 is a possible D gene (5 bases). V shed 4 bases and J shed 3 bases, with 16 bases lying between them. The CDR3 spans 15 residues. CDR1 and CDR2 (germline): SGHRS, YFSETQ. CDR3 loop: CASSIETPTEETQYF. The CDR3 DNA follows: TGCGCCAGCAGCATAGAAACCCCGACAGAAGAGACCCAGTACTTC.

The V gene is TRBV28, the J gene TRBJ1-1, with D possibly TRBD1 on 5 matching bases. This CDR3 region has 15 residues. Germline V gene lookup returns CDR1 MDHEN and CDR2 SYDVKM. Trimming removed 3 bases from V and 3 bases from J, with 14 bases in between. CDR3 in amino acids: CASSFRRGEHTEAFF. In DNA, the CDR3 is TGTGCCAGCAGTTTCCGCCGGGGGGAACACACTGAAGCTTTCTTT.

To note about this clone: A read error may produce the germline difference seen at one junction end. CDR3 in DNA: TGTGCCAGCTGTGAGGGATACGTGTCGATTCAGCCCCAGCATTTT. This encodes CASCEGYVSIQPQHF. The chain is built from TRBV6-1 and TRBJ1-5; no clear D. Germline V gives CDR1 MNHNS, CDR2 SASEGT. CDR3 length: 15 amino acids.

V usage is TRBV9 and J usage is TRBJ2-7; TRBD1 matches 12 bases. The CDR3 totals 16 residues. Germline trimming cut 0 bases from V and 5 bases from J; bases unmatched to any gene: 6. The germline gives CDR1 SGDLS, CDR2 YYNGEE. CDR3 DNA sequence: TGTGCCAGCAGCGTAGTAGGGACAGGGGGCATCGACGAGCAGTACTTC. Its translation: CASSVVGTGGIDEQYF.

About this clone itself: This specimen includes other DNA sequences encoding the same CDR3. The gene calls are TRBV5-1 and TRBJ1-4; TRBD1 agrees at 9 bases. Germline CDR1 and CDR2: SGHRS and YFSETQ. V shed 1 base and J 8 bases; nucleotides not matched to a gene: 3. This CDR3 is 14 amino acids long. The CDR3 loop is CASSLTGQGEKLFF. DNA for the CDR3: TGCGCCAGCAGCTTGACCGGACAGGGGGAAAAACTGTTTTTT.

A remark on this clone: Other DNA variants within this sample encode the same CDR3. This sequence joins TRBV7-2 and TRBJ2-5; tentatively, D is TRBD1 or TRBD2 (5 bases each). Trimming took 3 bases from V and 3 from J, leaving 8 bases between them. Germline CDR1 is SGHTA and CDR2 is FQGNSA. CDR3 size: 13 residues. Written as DNA, the CDR3 is TGTGCCAGCAGCTTTAGAGGGGAAGAGACCCAGTACTTC. It is translated as CASSFRGEETQYF.

This clone was observed once. The gene calls are TRBV27 and TRBJ1-5; 7 nucleotides match TRBD1. The CDR3 spans 15 residues. V was clipped by 5 bases and J by 6 bases; unmatched bases: 10. Germline loops: CDR1 MNHEY, CDR2 SMNVEV (reference sequence). Here the CDR3 DNA reads TGTGCCAGCAGTCCGAACGACAGGGTCTCTCAGCCCCAGCATTTT. It codes for CASSPNDRVSQPQHF.

This chain links TRBV18 with TRBJ2-2; a possible D gene is TRBD1 (5 bases). Looked up from germline, CDR1 is KGHSH and CDR2 is LQKENI. Trimming left V 5 bases short and J 0 bases short, with 10 bases between. This CDR3 spans 15 amino acids. The CDR3 here is CASSTGASNTGELFF. The CDR3 DNA follows: TGTGCCAGCTCAACAGGAGCTTCGAACACCGGGGAGCTGTTTTTT.

DNA of the CDR3: TGTGTCCCAACGCCCCGGGGCACAGATACGCAGTATTTT. The encoded protein is CVPTPRGTDTQYF. This rearrangement joins TRBV6-4 to TRBJ2-3; no reliable D call. CDR3 length equals 13 residues. Germline values: CDR1 MRHNA, CDR2 SNTAGT.

The V gene is TRBV28, the J gene TRBJ1-2; D might be TRBD1 (6 bases). The CDR3 runs to 15 residues. Germline-derived CDR1 and CDR2 are MDHEN and SYDVKM. Trimming shortened V by 5 bases and J by 4 bases, and 17 bases separated the two germline ends. The CDR3 DNA sequence: TGTGCCAGCAGTCCCGGAGGGGGGGAGAGCTATGGCTACACCTTC. Translated: CASSPGGGESYGYTF.